A selection of T cell receptor beta chains follows, all from one sample in a study of glioma-infiltrating T cells. MiXCR, run by TCRdb on the multiplex PCR reads, gives a single entry per CDR3 protein. Here the sample spans approximately 100,000 distinct CDR3 sequences, less than 30% being singletons. Sequencing used glioma tissue, nonneoplastic brain tissue, or PBMCs (not recorded which). Source of these receptors: a human donor with low-grade glioma or glioblastoma, undergoing nonglioma brain surgery, or in good health (not recorded which). CDR3s include the opening cysteine and the closing phenylalanine or tryptophan. Each record gives: V gene, clone size, D gene, J gene, CDR3 protein, CDR3 DNA. D genes are given only for firm matches. The size of a clone is reported for some rows only, either as once, few or many, or as a class for expanded clones.

TRBV2	-	-	TRBJ2-7	CASSGQDLYEQYF	TGTGCCAGCAGTGGACAGGATCTGTACGAGCAGTACTTC
TRBV2	many	TRBD1	TRBJ2-7	CASSDTGGSYEQYF	TGTGCCAGCAGTGACACAGGGGGCTCCTACGAGCAGTACTTC
TRBV3-1	-	TRBD2	TRBJ2-5	CASSQAPRGGAETQYF	TGTGCCAGCAGCCAAGCTCCGCGGGGGGGCGCGGAGACCCAGTACTTC
TRBV3-1	many	-	TRBJ2-3	CASSQEVGRAGADTQYF	TGTGCCAGCAGCCAAGAAGTAGGCAGGGCAGGGGCAGATACGCAGTATTTT
TRBV6-5	many	-	TRBJ2-5	CASSYVSFPETQYF	TGTGCCAGCAGTTACGTATCCTTCCCAGAGACCCAGTACTTC
TRBV3-1	many	-	TRBJ2-5	CASSQAGLETQYF	TGTGCCAGCAGCCAAGCAGGGTTAGAGACCCAGTACTTC
TRBV29-1	many	-	TRBJ1-1	CSVEQRNRDIGGTEAFF	TGCAGCGTTGAGCAACGGAACAGGGACATCGGAGGCACTGAAGCTTTCTTT
TRBV28	-	-	TRBJ2-2	CASSLSKELFF	TGTGCCAGCAGCCTGAGCAAGGAGCTGTTTTTT
TRBV6-2/TRBV6-3	many	-	TRBJ1-2	CASRDPGLSYGYTF	TGTGCCAGCAGAGACCCCGGGCTCTCCTATGGCTACACCTTC
TRBV7-2	many	-	TRBJ2-2	CASSLGGSTGELFF	TGTGCCAGCAGCTTAGGGGGTAGCACCGGGGAGCTGTTTTTT
TRBV20-1	many	-	TRBJ1-1	CSARDRILGTEAFF	TGCAGTGCTAGAGATCGGATCCTGGGTACTGAAGCTTTCTTT
TRBV5-1	-	-	TRBJ1-1	CASSTQGGSTEAFF	TGCGCCAGCAGCACCCAGGGTGGGTCCACTGAAGCTTTCTTT
TRBV9	few	TRBD1	TRBJ2-1	CASSVRNSFGTANGNEQFF	TGTGCCAGCAGCGTTAGAAATAGTTTCGGGACAGCCAATGGCAATGAGCAGTTCTTC
TRBV10-3	many	TRBD2	TRBJ2-7	CAISDFGTSGTVGYEQYF	TGTGCCATCAGTGATTTTGGGACTAGCGGGACAGTGGGCTACGAGCAGTACTTC
TRBV3-1	-	TRBD1	TRBJ2-7	CASSQSLRWGQGTDEQYF	TGTGCCAGCAGCCAAAGTCTACGGTGGGGACAGGGAACGGACGAGCAGTACTTC
TRBV5-4	many	TRBD1	TRBJ1-5	CASSINTGDQPQHF	TGTGCCAGCAGCATCAATACAGGGGACCAGCCCCAGCATTTT
TRBV14	many	TRBD1	TRBJ1-3	CASSQFRIQGSSGNTIYF	TGTGCCAGCAGCCAATTCCGAATACAGGGGAGCTCTGGAAACACCATATATTTT
TRBV5-1	many	TRBD1	TRBJ2-3	CASSLYGTDTDTQYF	TGCGCCAGCAGCTTGTACGGGACAGACACAGATACGCAGTATTTT
TRBV29-1	many	-	TRBJ2-5	CSVERLQETQYF	TGCAGCGTTGAACGGCTACAAGAGACCCAGTACTTC
TRBV6-2/TRBV6-3	many	TRBD2	TRBJ2-5	CATHASGQETQYF	TGTGCCACCCACGCTAGCGGGCAAGAGACCCAGTACTTC
TRBV3-1	few	-	TRBJ2-1	CASSQDAGRIYEQFF	TGTGCCAGCAGCCAAGATGCGGGGCGCATCTATGAGCAGTTCTTC
TRBV28	few	-	TRBJ2-7	CAGTTGRAPYEQYF	TGTGCCGGCACCACCGGAAGGGCCCCCTACGAGCAGTACTTC
TRBV6-5	-	-	TRBJ2-5	CARSYGLGVQETQHF	TGTGCCAGAAGTTACGGTTTGGGGGTTCAAGAGACCCAGCACTTC
TRBV27	-	TRBD1	TRBJ1-1	CASSWTGAPHTVAFF	TGTGCCAGCAGTTGGACAGGGGCTCCGCACACTGTAGCTTTCTTT
TRBV7-3	-	-	TRBJ1-3	CASSLIGAGNTIYF	TGTGCCAGCAGCTTAATCGGGGCAGGAAACACCATATATTTT
TRBV9	many	TRBD1	TRBJ1-5	CASTPGQTSNQPQHF	TGTGCCAGCACTCCGGGACAGACTAGCAATCAGCCCCAGCATTTT
TRBV7-9	many	-	TRBJ1-5	CASSYPYSNQPQHF	TGTGCCAGCAGCTACCCTTATAGCAATCAGCCCCAGCATTTT
TRBV7-9	-	-	TRBJ2-2	CASSYWTGTGELFF	TGTGCCAGCAGTTATTGGACGGGTACCGGGGAGCTGTTTTTT